Below are 2 T cell receptor beta chains sequenced from a single sample in a study of CD8 T cells in Susac syndrome. Random hexamers were used to reverse transcribe roughly 0.5 to 1 ug of RNA. Via MiXCR, TCRdb re-called the immunoSEQ multiplex PCR reads, giving one row per CDR3 protein. The sample shows 160,000 or so distinct CDR3 sequences, around 94% of them seen only once. What was sequenced was CD4+ T cells from PBMCs. The receptor source for this set is a human donor with Susac syndrome.

The rearrangement joins TRBV7-2 to TRBJ2-5; maybe TRBD1 (5 bases). This CDR3 is 14 amino acids long. Germline lookup yields CDR1 SGHTA and CDR2 FQGNSA. V lost 1 base, J lost 5 bases, and 11 bases lay in between. In DNA form, the CDR3 reads TGTGCCAGCAGCTTAGTTGTGACAGTGGAGACCCAGTACTTC. Amino acid sequence: CASSLVVTVETQYF.

This chain connects TRBV12-3 or TRBV12-4 to TRBJ1-1; possibly TRBD1 for D (5 bases). The CDR3 is made up of 15 amino acids. V was pared by 5 bases and J by 4 bases, with 17 bases between. CDR3 sequence reads: CASSRGRGTGTEAFF. The CDR3 coding sequence is TGTGCCAGCAGTCGTGGTCGGGGCACGGGCACTGAAGCTTTCTTT.